This TCR beta chain was recorded in a study of regulatory T cells in long-lasting Graves disease. Library construction for TCR beta used iRepertoire HTBI primers and Arm-PCR of CDR3 regions. Via MiXCR, TCRdb re-called the multiplex PCR reads, giving one row per CDR3 protein. The sample contains 390,000 or so distinct CDR3 sequences, 12% of which appear only once. Time point: newly diagnosed GD, antithyroid drugs for less than 3 months. The TCR library used RNA extracted from PBMCs. Graves' disease diagnoses followed American Thyroid Association guidelines. These data are also associated with another study on T cells in Graves' hyperthyroidism and ophthalmopathy. According to that study: With a duration under 2 months, the hyperthyroidism was newly diagnosed in patients aged 18 to 65. Ophthalmopathy was identified by the model a median about 6.8 months ahead of onset.

The clonotype comes from a woman aged 18 to 35 with Graves disease. This specimen was peripheral blood mononuclear cells (PBMCs), taken at new diagnosis, from a patient treated with antithyroid drugs.

This chain's CDR3 is CASRGAANYGYTF. For the CDR3, the DNA is TGTGCTTCGCGAGGGGCAGCAAACTATGGCTACACCTTC. V and J are TRBV9 and TRBJ1-2; possible D gene TRBD1, 5 bases. Germline CDR1 and CDR2: SGDLS and YYNGEE. This CDR3 region has 13 residues. Supplemented by reference TRBV9 and TRBJ1-2, the full variable domain reads DSGVTQTPKHLITATGQRVTLRCSPRSGDLSVYWYQQSLDQGLQFLIQYYNGEERAKGNILERFSAQQFPDLHSELNLSSLELGDSALYFCASRGAANYGYTFGSGTRLTVV.